This TCR beta chain is drawn from a study of tissue T cells after allogeneic stem cell transplantation. Findings of the study overall: Only a limited share of tissue TCRs appeared in blood or spleen. Motif-based clustering found tissue-specific repertoire signatures shared across patients, though few clones were shared.

Time point specified: mouse harvest day 14 after allogeneic transplant. Tail vein injection delivered 10^7 T-cell-depleted bone marrow cells and 10^6 splenic CD5+ T cells. B6 (H2b) cells into BALB/c (H2d) mice; tissues taken at day 7 or 14. Trimming pared 0 bases from V and 2 bases from J, leaving 9 bases between. The CDR3 spans 15 residues. CDR1 is KGHTA and CDR2 is FRNEEI in the germline V gene. Only in-frame clones appear in the TCRdb table, and some are missing; sequencing was by immunoSEQ multiplex PCR. This sample carries some 5,000 clones, approximately 36% of them seen once, and the ten largest clones take roughly 24%. Notes on this clone: The antigen is not known. Gene labels here are mouse ones. The missing CDR3 end, 1 residue past where the read stops, is filled in from the germline J gene.

The chain couples TRBV24 to TRBJ2-3, with D unresolved. This TCR derives from a female BALB/c mouse given C57BL/6 T cells with graft-versus-host disease after an allogeneic hematopoietic cell transplant. The sequenced sample was gut tissue. The covered CDR3 bases are TGTGCCAGCAGTCTGTATGGCCTGGATGCAGAAACGCTGTAT. Amino acids: CASSLYGLDAETLY. The complete CDR3 protein is CASSLYGLDAETLYF.